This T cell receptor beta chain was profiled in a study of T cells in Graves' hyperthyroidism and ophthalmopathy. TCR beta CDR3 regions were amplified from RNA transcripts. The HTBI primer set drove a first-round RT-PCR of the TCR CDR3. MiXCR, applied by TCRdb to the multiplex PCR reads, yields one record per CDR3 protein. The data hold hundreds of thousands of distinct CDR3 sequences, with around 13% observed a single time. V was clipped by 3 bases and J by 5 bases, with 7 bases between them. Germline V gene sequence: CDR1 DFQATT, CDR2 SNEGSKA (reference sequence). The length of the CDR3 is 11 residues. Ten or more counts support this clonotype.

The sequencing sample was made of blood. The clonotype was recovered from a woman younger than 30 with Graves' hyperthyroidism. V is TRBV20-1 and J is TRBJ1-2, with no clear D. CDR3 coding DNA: TGCAGTGCTAGGAACAAGTATGGCTACACCTTC. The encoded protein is CSARNKYGYTF.